Listed below are T cell receptor beta chains from one sample, sequenced in a study of cytomegalovirus exposure and HLA in healthy donors. The data were produced by immunoSEQ multiplex PCR, yet TCRdb's version contains in-frame clones alone and is incomplete. The data hold about 150,000 clones, with about 74% observed a single time. The sequenced material came from PBMCs. These receptors were collected from a woman between 40 and 55 years old in good health and CMV-seronegative. CDR3s include the opening cysteine and the closing phenylalanine or tryptophan. The D gene is left open where the match is weak. Clone size is stated in some rows and not others, as once, few, many or a class when expanded.

J gene: TRBJ1-1; V gene: TRBV13; D gene: .; clone size: .; CDR3 protein: CASSSEYLGQPKTEAFF; CDR3 DNA: TGTGCCAGCAGTTCCGAATACCTCGGACAGCCGAAAACTGAAGCTTTCTTT
J gene: TRBJ2-7; V gene: TRBV6-5; D gene: .; clone size: .; CDR3 protein: CASSGKGALTTEQYF; CDR3 DNA: TGTGCCAGCTCGGGTAAAGGGGCACTCACTACGGAGCAGTACTTC
J gene: TRBJ1-2; V gene: TRBV29-1; D gene: .; clone size: .; CDR3 protein: CSPGLDYGYTF; CDR3 DNA: TGCAGCCCTGGACTGGACTATGGCTACACCTTC
J gene: TRBJ1-1; V gene: TRBV18; D gene: .; clone size: few; CDR3 protein: CASSSGRNTEAFF; CDR3 DNA: TGTGCCAGCTCATCGGGGAGGAACACTGAAGCTTTCTTT
J gene: TRBJ1-2; V gene: TRBV4-1; D gene: TRBD1; clone size: .; CDR3 protein: CASSQAQGQGEYYGYTF; CDR3 DNA: TGCGCCAGCAGCCAAGCTCAAGGACAGGGGGAGTACTATGGCTACACCTTC
J gene: TRBJ2-2; V gene: TRBV19; D gene: TRBD1; clone size: .; CDR3 protein: CASLPGQANTGELFF; CDR3 DNA: TGTGCCAGCCTACCCGGACAGGCGAACACCGGGGAGCTGTTTTTT
J gene: TRBJ1-2; V gene: TRBV19; D gene: .; clone size: once; CDR3 protein: CASSAPLGHGYTF; CDR3 DNA: TGTGCCAGTAGTGCCCCCTTGGGGCACGGCTACACCTTC
J gene: TRBJ1-5; V gene: TRBV5-4; D gene: .; clone size: .; CDR3 protein: CASSLARRGWVNNQPQHF; CDR3 DNA: TGTGCCAGCAGCTTGGCTCGCAGGGGATGGGTTAACAATCAGCCCCAGCATTTT
J gene: TRBJ2-6; V gene: TRBV5-4; D gene: TRBD1; clone size: .; CDR3 protein: CASDGGQGADSGANVLTF; CDR3 DNA: TGTGCCAGCGATGGGGGACAGGGGGCAGACTCTGGGGCCAACGTCCTGACTTTC
J gene: TRBJ2-7; V gene: TRBV6-5; D gene: .; clone size: once; CDR3 protein: CASSYSGGAHYEQYF; CDR3 DNA: TGTGCCAGCAGTTACTCAGGCGGGGCTCACTACGAGCAGTACTTC
J gene: TRBJ1-5; V gene: TRBV7-9; D gene: TRBD1; clone size: .; CDR3 protein: CASSQGAGGYQPQHF; CDR3 DNA: TGTGCCAGCAGCCAGGGAGCAGGGGGCTATCAGCCCCAGCATTTT
J gene: TRBJ1-1; V gene: TRBV10-3; D gene: TRBD1; clone size: .; CDR3 protein: CAISGSTGGTEAFF; CDR3 DNA: TGTGCCATCAGTGGCTCGACAGGGGGCACTGAAGCTTTCTTT
J gene: TRBJ2-5; V gene: TRBV18; D gene: .; clone size: .; CDR3 protein: CASSPSRGQETQYF; CDR3 DNA: TGTGCCAGCTCACCATCCAGGGGACAAGAGACCCAGTACTTC
J gene: TRBJ1-5; V gene: TRBV5-8; D gene: .; clone size: .; CDR3 protein: CASSLEWGPGNQPQHF; CDR3 DNA: TGTGCCAGCAGCTTGGAATGGGGGCCGGGCAATCAGCCCCAGCATTTT
J gene: TRBJ2-2; V gene: TRBV25-1; D gene: TRBD2; clone size: .; CDR3 protein: CASSERNSGRKTGELFF; CDR3 DNA: TGTGCCAGCAGTGAAAGGAATAGCGGGAGAAAAACCGGGGAGCTGTTTTTT
J gene: TRBJ1-1; V gene: TRBV18; D gene: TRBD1; clone size: .; CDR3 protein: CASSQTGTEAFF; CDR3 DNA: TGTGCCAGCTCTCAGACAGGGACTGAAGCTTTCTTT
J gene: TRBJ2-3; V gene: TRBV30; D gene: .; clone size: .; CDR3 protein: CAWSAADTQYF; CDR3 DNA: TGTGCCTGGAGTGCAGCAGATACGCAGTATTTT
J gene: TRBJ2-5; V gene: TRBV6-1; D gene: .; clone size: .; CDR3 protein: CASSEKRRETQYF; CDR3 DNA: TGTGCCAGCAGTGAAAAGCGACGAGAGACCCAGTACTTC
J gene: TRBJ2-1; V gene: TRBV1; D gene: .; clone size: .; CDR3 protein: CTSSQKALGLAARSSYNEQFF; CDR3 DNA: TGCACCAGCAGCCAGAAAGCTCTCGGGCTAGCGGCCAGGAGCTCCTACAATGAGCAGTTCTTC
J gene: TRBJ2-7; V gene: TRBV6-1; D gene: .; clone size: .; CDR3 protein: CASRQGRTLYEQYF; CDR3 DNA: TGTGCCAGCAGACAGGGACGGACGTTATACGAGCAGTACTTC
J gene: TRBJ1-1; V gene: TRBV4-1; D gene: TRBD1; clone size: .; CDR3 protein: CASSRTGTGVTEAFF; CDR3 DNA: TGCGCCAGCAGCCGCACCGGGACAGGGGTTACTGAAGCTTTCTTT
J gene: TRBJ2-7; V gene: TRBV13; D gene: .; clone size: few; CDR3 protein: CASSLTQSSSYEQYF; CDR3 DNA: TGTGCCAGCAGCTTAACACAGTCCAGCTCCTACGAGCAGTACTTC
J gene: TRBJ1-4; V gene: TRBV5-8; D gene: .; clone size: .; CDR3 protein: CASSIPRTLNEKLFF; CDR3 DNA: TGTGCCAGCAGCATACCGCGGACACTTAATGAAAAACTGTTTTTT
J gene: TRBJ1-4; V gene: TRBV29-1; D gene: .; clone size: .; CDR3 protein: CSVDLGYPEKLFF; CDR3 DNA: TGCAGCGTTGATCTCGGGTACCCTGAAAAACTGTTTTTT
J gene: TRBJ1-2; V gene: TRBV19; D gene: TRBD1; clone size: once; CDR3 protein: CASSIGTGVYGYTF; CDR3 DNA: TGTGCCAGTAGTATAGGGACAGGCGTCTATGGCTACACCTTC
J gene: TRBJ2-2; V gene: TRBV4-1; D gene: .; clone size: few; CDR3 protein: CASSQDGSGVPGELFF; CDR3 DNA: TGCGCCAGCAGCCAAGATGGGTCAGGGGTGCCCGGGGAGCTGTTTTTT
J gene: TRBJ1-2; V gene: TRBV7-2; D gene: .; clone size: few; CDR3 protein: CASSSSDYGYTF; CDR3 DNA: TGTGCCAGCAGCTCCTCCGACTATGGCTACACCTTC
J gene: TRBJ2-3; V gene: TRBV25-1; D gene: TRBD2; clone size: .; CDR3 protein: CASSEFLSGRTNTQYF; CDR3 DNA: TGTGCCAGCAGTGAATTTCTTAGCGGGAGAACCAATACGCAGTATTTT
J gene: TRBJ2-6; V gene: TRBV19; D gene: TRBD1; clone size: .; CDR3 protein: CASSIDGPGGSSGANVLTF; CDR3 DNA: TGTGCCAGTAGTATAGATGGACCAGGGGGCTCCTCTGGGGCCAACGTCCTGACTTTC
J gene: TRBJ1-1; V gene: TRBV16; D gene: .; clone size: few; CDR3 protein: CASSQSRGGIVNTEAFF; CDR3 DNA: TGTGCCAGCAGCCAATCGCGGGGGGGGATCGTGAACACTGAAGCTTTCTTT
J gene: TRBJ2-7; V gene: TRBV27; D gene: .; clone size: .; CDR3 protein: CASSLRTRQIYEQYF; CDR3 DNA: TGTGCCAGCAGTCTACGGACACGCCAGATCTACGAGCAGTACTTC
J gene: TRBJ1-3; V gene: TRBV29-1; D gene: .; clone size: once; CDR3 protein: CSVEVGASSGNTIYF; CDR3 DNA: TGCAGCGTTGAAGTGGGGGCGAGCTCTGGAAACACCATATATTTT
J gene: TRBJ1-6; V gene: TRBV4-1; D gene: TRBD1; clone size: few; CDR3 protein: CASSEGQANSPLHF; CDR3 DNA: TGCGCCAGCAGCGAAGGACAGGCCAATTCACCCCTCCACTTT
J gene: TRBJ2-5; V gene: TRBV18; D gene: TRBD1; clone size: few; CDR3 protein: CASSPRGQGSGETQYF; CDR3 DNA: TGTGCCAGCTCACCACGGGGACAGGGCAGTGGAGAGACCCAGTACTTC
J gene: TRBJ2-1; V gene: TRBV5-4; D gene: TRBD1; clone size: .; CDR3 protein: CASRPDRGRIWEQFF; CDR3 DNA: TGTGCCAGCAGACCCGACAGGGGGAGGATCTGGGAGCAGTTCTTC
J gene: TRBJ1-4; V gene: TRBV6-5; D gene: TRBD1; clone size: .; CDR3 protein: CASSSGDRDVEKLFF; CDR3 DNA: TGTGCCAGCAGTTCCGGGGACAGGGATGTTGAAAAACTGTTTTTT
J gene: TRBJ2-1; V gene: TRBV6-6; D gene: TRBD2; clone size: .; CDR3 protein: CASSSSGGPYNEQFF; CDR3 DNA: TGTGCCAGCAGTTCCAGCGGGGGCCCCTACAATGAGCAGTTCTTC